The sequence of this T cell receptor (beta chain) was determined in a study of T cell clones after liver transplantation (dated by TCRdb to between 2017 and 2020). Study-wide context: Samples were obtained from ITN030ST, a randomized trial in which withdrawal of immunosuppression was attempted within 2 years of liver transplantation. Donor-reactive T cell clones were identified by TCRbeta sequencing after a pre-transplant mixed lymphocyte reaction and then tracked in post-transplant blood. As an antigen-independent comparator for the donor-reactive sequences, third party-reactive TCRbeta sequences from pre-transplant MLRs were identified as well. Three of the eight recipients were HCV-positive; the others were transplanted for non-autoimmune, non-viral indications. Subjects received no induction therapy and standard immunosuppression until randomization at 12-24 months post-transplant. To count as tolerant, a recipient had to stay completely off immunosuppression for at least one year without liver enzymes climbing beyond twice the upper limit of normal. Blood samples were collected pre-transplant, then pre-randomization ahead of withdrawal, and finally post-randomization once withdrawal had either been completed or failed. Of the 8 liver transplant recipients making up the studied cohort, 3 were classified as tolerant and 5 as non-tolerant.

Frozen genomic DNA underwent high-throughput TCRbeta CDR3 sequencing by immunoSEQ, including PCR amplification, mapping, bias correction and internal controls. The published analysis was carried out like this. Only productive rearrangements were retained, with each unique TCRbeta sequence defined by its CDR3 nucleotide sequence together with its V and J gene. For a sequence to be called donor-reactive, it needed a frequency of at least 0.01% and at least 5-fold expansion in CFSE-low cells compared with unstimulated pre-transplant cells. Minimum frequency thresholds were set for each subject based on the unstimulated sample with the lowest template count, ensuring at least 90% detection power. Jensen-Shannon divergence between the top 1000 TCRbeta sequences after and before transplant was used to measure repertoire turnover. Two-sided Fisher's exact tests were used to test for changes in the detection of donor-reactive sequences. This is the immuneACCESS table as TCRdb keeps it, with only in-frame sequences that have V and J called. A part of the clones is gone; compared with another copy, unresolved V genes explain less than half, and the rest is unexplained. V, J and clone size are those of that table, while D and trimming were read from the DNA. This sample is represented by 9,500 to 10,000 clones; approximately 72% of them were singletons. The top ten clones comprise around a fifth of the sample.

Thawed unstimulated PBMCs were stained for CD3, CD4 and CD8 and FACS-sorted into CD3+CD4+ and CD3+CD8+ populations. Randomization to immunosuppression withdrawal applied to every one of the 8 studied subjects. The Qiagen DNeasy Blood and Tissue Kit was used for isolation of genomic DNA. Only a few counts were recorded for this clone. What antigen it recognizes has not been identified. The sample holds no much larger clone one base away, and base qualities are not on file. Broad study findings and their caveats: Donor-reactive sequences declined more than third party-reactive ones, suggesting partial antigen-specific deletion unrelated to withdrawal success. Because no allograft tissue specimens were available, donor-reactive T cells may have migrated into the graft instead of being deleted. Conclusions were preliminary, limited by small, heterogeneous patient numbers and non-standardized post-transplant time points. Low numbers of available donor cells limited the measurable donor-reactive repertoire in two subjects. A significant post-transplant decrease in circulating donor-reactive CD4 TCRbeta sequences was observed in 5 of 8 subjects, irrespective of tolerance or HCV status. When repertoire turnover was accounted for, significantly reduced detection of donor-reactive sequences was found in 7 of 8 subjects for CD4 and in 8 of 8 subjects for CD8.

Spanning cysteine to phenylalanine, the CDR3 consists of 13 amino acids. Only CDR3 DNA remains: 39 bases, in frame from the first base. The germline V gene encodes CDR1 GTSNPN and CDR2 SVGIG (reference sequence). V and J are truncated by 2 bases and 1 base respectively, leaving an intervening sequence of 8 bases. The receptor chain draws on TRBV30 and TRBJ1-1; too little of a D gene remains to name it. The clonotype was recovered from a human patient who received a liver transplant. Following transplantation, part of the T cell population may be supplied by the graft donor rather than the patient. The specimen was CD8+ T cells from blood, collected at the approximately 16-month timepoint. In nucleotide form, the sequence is TGTGCCTGGAGTACGAGGGAGAACACTGAAGCTTTCTTT. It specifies CAWSTRENTEAFF.